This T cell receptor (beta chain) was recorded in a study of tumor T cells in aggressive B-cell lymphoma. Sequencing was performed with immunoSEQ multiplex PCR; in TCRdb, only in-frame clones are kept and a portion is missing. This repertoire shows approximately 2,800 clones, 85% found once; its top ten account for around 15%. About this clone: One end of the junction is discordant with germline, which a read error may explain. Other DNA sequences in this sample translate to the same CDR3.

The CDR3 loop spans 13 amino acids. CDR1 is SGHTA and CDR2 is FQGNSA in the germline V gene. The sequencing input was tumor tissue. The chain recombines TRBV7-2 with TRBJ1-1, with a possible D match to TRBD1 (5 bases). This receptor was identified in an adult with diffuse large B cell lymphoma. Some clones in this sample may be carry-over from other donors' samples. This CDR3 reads CASSAQENTEAFF. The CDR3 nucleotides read TGTGCCAGCAGCGCACAGGAGAACACCGAAGCTTTCTTT.